This T cell receptor (beta chain) stems from a study of early T cells in non-severe SARS-CoV-2 infection. At the level of the study: Sequencing input comprised bulk RNA from unsorted whole blood; chain pairing was not available.

Points from the study as a whole: VDJdb matching, biased toward anti-spike CD8 responses, missed private and CD4 specificities.

The protocol attached unique molecular identifiers to individual cDNA molecules. Using its own MiXCR run on the 5' RACE reads, TCRdb lists one record per CDR3 protein. The sample carries approximately 52,000 distinct CDR3 sequences, around 7.5% recorded once. CDR1 PRHDT and CDR2 FYEKMQ come from the germline V gene (reference sequence). The V and J ends lost 0 bases and 5 bases respectively, with 11 bases between them. The CDR3 is 14 amino acids. This clonotype was counted only a few times. The antigen is undetermined. Sequencing was carried out using whole blood. The J gene is TRBJ2-7, the V gene TRBV13; possibly TRBD1 for D (5 bases). This TCR was sampled from an adult who was a healthcare worker with PCR-confirmed SARS-CoV-2 infection or an uninfected control (not recorded which). The CDR3 region is CASSLGQGTDEQYF. The CDR3 DNA follows: TGTGCCAGCAGCTTAGGTCAGGGTACCGACGAGCAGTACTTC.